This passage covers 14 T cell receptor beta chains from one sample sequenced in a study of blood T cell repertoires in COVID-19. Sequencing used immunoSEQ multiplex PCR; TCRdb keeps in-frame clones, though not all of them. The sample lists roughly 290,000 clones; around four fifths were seen once. Sequencing input: peripheral blood. The receptor source for this set is a woman in her forties or fifties with active or convalescent COVID-19.

The chain couples TRBV4-1 to TRBJ1-6, with no clear D. The CDR3 loop spans 18 amino acids. Germline-derived CDR1 and CDR2 are MGHRA and YSYEKL. V was pared by 1 base and J by 0 bases, with 13 bases between. The CDR3: CASSQGLQSSSYNSPLHF. CDR3 DNA sequence: TGCGCCAGCAGCCAAGGTCTACAGTCGAGCTCCTATAATTCACCCCTCCACTTT.

This chain links TRBV12-1 with TRBJ2-7; TRBD2 reflects the table's D call only, with no check against the DNA. TRBV12-1 is classified as a pseudogene. The CDR3 is made up of 15 amino acids. CDR3 amino acids: CASSLTLAASYEQYF. The DNA for the CDR3 is TGTGCCAGCAGCCTCACCCTAGCGGCTTCCTACGAGCAGTACTTC.

This clone was observed a handful of times. The V gene is TRBV9, the J gene TRBJ2-2, with TRBD2 as a possible D gene (6 bases). V lost 2 bases, J lost 4 bases, and 12 bases lay in between. The V gene's germline CDR1 is SGDLS and CDR2 YYNGEE. The CDR3 is 15 amino acids. CDR3 sequence reads: CASSVAGTVTGELFF. The CDR3 DNA reads TGTGCCAGCAGCGTGGCGGGAACAGTCACCGGGGAGCTGTTTTTT.

The chain joins TRBV30 to TRBJ2-5; TRBD2 might be the D (5 bases). CDR1 is GTSNPN, CDR2 SVGIG, per germline (reference sequence). V was clipped by 0 bases and J by 5 bases, with 10 bases between them. The CDR3 covers 13 residues. CDR3 amino acids: CAWSVLVLETQYF. The CDR3 bases are TGTGCCTGGAGTGTACTAGTCTTGGAGACCCAGTACTTC.

This clone came up a few times. The chain employs TRBV6-5 and TRBJ1-3; TRBD1 agrees at 8 bases. This CDR3 has 15 residues. The J segment lost 4 bases and the V segment lost 6 bases, leaving 8 bases of the junction unmatched. Germline V gives CDR1 MNHEY, CDR2 SVGAGI. The CDR3 region has the DNA TGTGCCAGCAGCCGTACGACAGGGGTCGGAAACACCATATATTTT. This gives the protein CASSRTTGVGNTIYF.

This clone appeared a single time. The V gene is TRBV9, the J gene TRBJ2-3, with TRBD2 identical over 7 bases. Per the germline V gene, CDR1 is SGDLS and CDR2 is YYNGEE. The CDR3 is made up of 18 amino acids. Trimming removed 0 bases from V and 2 bases from J; junction bases left unmatched: 12. The DNA of the CDR3 is TGTGCCAGCAGCGTAGACTTGTGGGAGGGAGACCCCACAGATACGCAGTATTTT. As protein: CASSVDLWEGDPTDTQYF.

The gene calls are TRBV7-2 and TRBJ2-7, with 8 bases lining up with TRBD2. Germline assignment: CDR1 SGHTA and CDR2 FQGNSA. The CDR3 runs to 17 residues. V dropped 5 bases and J dropped 2; count of bases not matched to a gene: 14. This CDR3 reads CASSISGGRLVTYEQYF. CDR3 DNA sequence: TGTGCCAGCAGCATAAGCGGGGGCCGACTAGTCACCTACGAGCAGTACTTC.

The V gene is TRBV10-1, the J gene TRBJ2-7, with D possibly matching TRBD1 (5 bases). CDR1 WNHNN and CDR2 SYGVQD come from the germline V gene (reference sequence). The CDR3 covers 15 residues. V dropped 7 bases and J dropped 4 bases, with 20 bases sitting between them. This CDR3 is CASTLRSRVRYEQYF. CDR3 DNA sequence: TGCGCCAGCACCCTCCGGTCCAGGGTTCGGTACGAGCAGTACTTC.

The chain uses TRBV4-1 and TRBJ2-2, with TRBD1 identical over 10 bases. With 3 bases clipped from V and 5 bases from J, the junction kept 6 bases outside the gene matches. Germline loops: CDR1 MGHRA, CDR2 YSYEKL. The CDR3 consists of 16 residues. This CDR3 is CASSQGDRGRTGELFF. The CDR3 nucleotides read TGCGCCAGCAGCCAGGGGGACAGGGGAAGAACCGGGGAGCTGTTTTTT.

The rearrangement uses TRBV6-5 and TRBJ1-2; a weak D match, TRBD1 (5 bases). CDR1 is MNHEY and CDR2 is SVGAGI in the germline V gene. V shed 6 bases and J shed 4 bases, with 15 bases lying between them. The CDR3 extends over 14 amino acids. This CDR3 is CASRSPGLSYGYTF. CDR3 coding DNA: TGTGCCAGCAGATCACCGGGACTGAGCTATGGCTACACCTTC.

The chain joins TRBV29-1 to TRBJ2-5, with 12 bases aligning to TRBD2. The CDR3 consists of 18 residues. Germline CDR1 is SQVTM and CDR2 is ANQGSEA. Trimming took 4 bases from V and 4 from J; bases not matched to a gene: 16. The CDR3 DNA is TGCAGCGTTGTCCCCGGACTAGCGGGGCCGCAAACCCCAGAGACCCAGTACTTC. This encodes CSVVPGLAGPQTPETQYF.

This clone was seen just once. The chain links TRBV7-2 to TRBJ2-3; TRBD2 aligns across 7 bases. Germline CDR1 is SGHTA and CDR2 is FQGNSA. Trimming at V came to 0 bases and at J to 5 bases, leaving 14 bases not matched to a gene. The CDR3 sequence is 18 residues long. In DNA, the CDR3 is TGTGCCAGCAGCTTAGCGCGGTCTAGCGGAATTCGGAGAGATACGCAGTATTTT. Its protein product is CASSLARSSGIRRDTQYF.

V and J are TRBV25-1 and TRBJ2-2; TRBD2 matches at 9 bases. Unmatched junction bases numbered 0, after V lost 6 bases and J lost 4 bases. Germline loops: CDR1 MGHDK, CDR2 SYGVNS. The CDR3 sequence is 13 residues long. The CDR3 is CASRTSGTGELFF. The CDR3 nucleotides are TGTGCCAGCAGGACTAGCGGCACCGGGGAGCTGTTTTTT.

The rearrangement joins TRBV6-1 to TRBJ2-4; TRBD2 aligns across 8 bases. V dropped 3 bases and J dropped 8; count of bases not matched to a gene: 6. CDR1 is MNHNS and CDR2 is SASEGT in the germline V gene. The CDR3 is made up of 14 amino acids. The CDR3 loop reads CASSDVGRAHIQYF. The CDR3, as DNA: TGTGCCAGCAGTGATGTCGGGAGGGCCCACATTCAGTACTTC.